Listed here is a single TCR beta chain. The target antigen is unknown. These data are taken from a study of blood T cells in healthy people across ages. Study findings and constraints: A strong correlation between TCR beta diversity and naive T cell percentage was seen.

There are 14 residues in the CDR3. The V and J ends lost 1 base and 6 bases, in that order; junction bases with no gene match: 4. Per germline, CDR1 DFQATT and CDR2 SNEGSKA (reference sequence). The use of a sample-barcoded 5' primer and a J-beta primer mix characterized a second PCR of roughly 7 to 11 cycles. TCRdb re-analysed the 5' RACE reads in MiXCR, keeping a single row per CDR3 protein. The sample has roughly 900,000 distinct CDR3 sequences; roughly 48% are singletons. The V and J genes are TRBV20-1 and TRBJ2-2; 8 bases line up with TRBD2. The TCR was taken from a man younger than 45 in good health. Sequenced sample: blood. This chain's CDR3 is CSARVGGASGELFF. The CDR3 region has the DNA TGCAGTGCTAGAGTCGGGGGGGCCTCCGGGGAGCTGTTTTTT.